Below, 23 T cell receptor beta chains from the same sample are listed, as sequenced in a study of T cell responses to AZD1222 COVID-19 vaccine. Profiled with immunoSEQ multiplex PCR; TCRdb holds only in-frame clones, not every one. The sample holds 160,000 or so clones, over 75% seen once. The sample consisted of peripheral blood, taken 28 days after the second AZD1222 dose. These receptors all stem from an adult who received the AZD1222 COVID-19 vaccine.

The rearrangement uses TRBV6-2 or TRBV6-3 and TRBJ1-5, with a tentative D call TRBD1 (6 bases). The ends were cut back, 4 bases at V and 5 bases at J, with 9 bases in the middle. The CDR3 has 13 amino acids. Looked up from germline, CDR1 is MNHEY and CDR2 is SVGEGT. The chain's CDR3 is CASSLEGDQPQHF. The CDR3 coding sequence is TGTGCCAGCAGTTTAGAGGGGGATCAGCCCCAGCATTTT.

The chain is built from TRBV19 and TRBJ1-1; D might be TRBD1 (5 bases). The CDR3 runs to 14 residues. CDR1 LNHDA and CDR2 SQIVND come from the germline V gene (reference sequence). Trimming took off 5 bases at V and 1 base at J, with 11 bases between the two ends. The CDR3 protein is CASSSSGWNTEAFF. CDR3 DNA sequence: TGTGCCAGTAGTTCTTCAGGGTGGAACACTGAAGCTTTCTTT. Using reference TRBV19 and TRBJ1-1 for the parts outside the CDR3, the full variable domain is DGGITQSPKYLFRKEGQNVTLSCEQNLNHDAMYWYRQDPGQGLRLIYYSQIVNDFQKGDIAEGYSVSREKKESFPLTVTSAQKNPTAFYLCASSSSGWNTEAFFGQGTRLTVV.

This clone came up once. The chain carries TRBV5-1 and TRBJ1-2; D unresolved. CDR3 size: 12 residues. The germline V gene encodes CDR1 SGHRS and CDR2 YFSETQ. V gave up 0 bases and J gave up 4 bases, with 4 bases separating them. CDR3 residues: CASSLDSYGYTF. The CDR3 bases are TGCGCCAGCAGCTTGGACAGCTATGGCTACACCTTC.

The CDR3 coding sequence is TGCAGCGTTGAAGAAGGCTATGAAAAACTGTTTTTT. This sequence encodes CSVEEGYEKLFF. The chain recombines TRBV29-1 with TRBJ1-4, with no clear D. The CDR3 runs to 12 residues. CDR1 and CDR2 from the germline V gene are SQVTM and ANQGSEA. Trimming cost V 0 bases and J 6 bases, with 5 bases left between them.

This clone was found a few times. This chain uses TRBV11-3 with TRBJ2-3, with a weak D call TRBD2 (6 bases). In germline, CDR1 is SGHNT, CDR2 YENEEA. Trimming took 6 bases from V and 2 from J, leaving 18 bases between them. The CDR3 length is 16 residues. The CDR3 loop reads CASSPFGSGPTDTQYF. The CDR3 DNA reads as TGTGCCAGCAGTCCCTTTGGTAGCGGACCCACAGATACGCAGTATTTT.

The chain combines TRBV27 with TRBJ1-1; D is unresolved. This CDR3 is 13 amino acids long. The germline gives CDR1 MNHEY, CDR2 SMNVEV (reference sequence). V lost 3 bases and J lost 5, with 10 bases in between. The chain's CDR3 is CASSLLGRTEAFF. CDR3 coding DNA: TGTGCCAGCAGTTTGCTAGGGCGGACTGAAGCTTTCTTT.

This chain connects TRBV27 to TRBJ1-1; possibly TRBD1 for D (5 bases). The CDR3 is 13 residues long. The V end was cut by 2 bases, the J end by 5 bases, with 9 bases between. Germline V gene lookup returns CDR1 MNHEY and CDR2 SMNVEV (reference sequence). The CDR3 region is CASSLGGGTEAFF. The CDR3, as DNA: TGTGCCAGCAGTTTAGGGGGTGGAACTGAAGCTTTCTTT.

The rearrangement uses TRBV18 and TRBJ1-2; D not resolved. Germline V gene lookup returns CDR1 KGHSH and CDR2 LQKENI. This CDR3 comprises 16 residues. V was pared by 0 bases and J by 2 bases, with 13 bases between. The CDR3 spells CASSPPTSDTNYGYTF. The CDR3 nucleotides are TGTGCCAGCTCACCACCGACATCCGACACGAACTATGGCTACACCTTC. The entire variable domain, with the rest obtained from reference TRBV18 and TRBJ1-2, is as follows: NAGVMQNPRHLVRRRGQEARLRCSPMKGHSHVYWYRQLPEEGLKFMVYLQKENIIDESGMPKERFSAEFPKEGPSILRIQQVVRGDSAAYFCASSPPTSDTNYGYTFGSGTRLTVV.

The chain is built from TRBV30 and TRBJ2-7; D is unresolved. The CDR3 loop spans 16 amino acids. The germline gives CDR1 GTSNPN, CDR2 SVGIG (reference sequence). Trimming left V 2 bases short and J 0 bases short, with 17 bases between. The CDR3 loop is CAWSKPYKAGSYEQYF. The CDR3 DNA is TGTGCCTGGAGTAAACCGTACAAAGCTGGCTCCTACGAGCAGTACTTC.

The chain has TRBV7-6 and TRBJ1-4; no definite D call. Trimming stripped 0 bases from V and 8 bases from J, with 4 bases between. The germline CDR1 and CDR2 sequences are SGHVS and FNYEAQ. The CDR3 has 12 amino acids. The CDR3 loop reads CASSLALEKLFF. CDR3 in DNA: TGTGCCAGCAGCTTAGCGCTGGAAAAACTGTTTTTT.

The chain employs TRBV5-6 and TRBJ1-3; 9 positions agree with TRBD1. J was trimmed by 4 bases and V by 4 bases; bases with no gene match: 6. Per germline, CDR1 SGHDT and CDR2 YYEEEE. CDR3 length: 15 residues. The CDR3 DNA reads TGTGCCAGCAGCCAACAGGGGGCATCAGGAAACACCATATATTTT. Its protein is CASSQQGASGNTIYF.

The DNA for the CDR3 is TGCAGCGTTGAAGGAAAGACAGGCCCGGGGTACGCAGCTTTCTTT. Amino acids: CSVEGKTGPGYAAFF. This chain uses TRBV29-1 with TRBJ1-1; perhaps TRBD1 as D (6 bases). The CDR3 loop spans 15 amino acids. Trimming took off 1 base at V and 10 bases at J, with 22 bases between the two ends. The germline CDR1 and CDR2 sequences are SQVTM and ANQGSEA. Combining the CDR3 with reference TRBV29-1 and TRBJ1-1 gives the whole variable domain SAVISQKPSRDICQRGTSLTIQCQVDSQVTMMFWYRQQPGQSLTLIATANQGSEATYESGFVIDKFPISRPNLTFSTLTVSNMSPEDSSIYLCSVEGKTGPGYAAFFGQGTRLTVV.

DNA of the CDR3: TGTGCCTGGAGTGGGGCAGAGGCGGTCCATCAGCCCCAGCATTTT. It encodes CAWSGAEAVHQPQHF. The chain links TRBV30 to TRBJ1-5; no clear D. V lost 1 base, J lost 5 bases, and 15 bases lay in between. The V gene's germline CDR1 is GTSNPN and CDR2 SVGIG (reference sequence). The CDR3 has 15 amino acids.

This clone appeared a single time. The CDR3 region is CASSISYGETQYF. Here the CDR3 DNA reads TGTGCCAGTAGTATTAGTTACGGAGAGACCCAGTACTTC. The chain links TRBV19 to TRBJ2-5; the D is unclear. The CDR3 contains 13 residues. Per the germline V gene, CDR1 is LNHDA and CDR2 is SQIVND (reference sequence). V was clipped by 3 bases and J by 4 bases, with 9 bases between them.

This rearrangement joins TRBV10-3 to TRBJ2-4; the D gene is possibly TRBD2 (6 bases). V was clipped by 11 bases and J by 0 bases, with 20 bases between them. This CDR3 has 16 amino acids. Looked up from germline, CDR1 is ENHRY and CDR2 is SYGVKD. DNA for the CDR3: TGTGCCTCCAGCGGAGGAGGGGCACTAGCCAAAAACATTCAGTACTTC. Amino acids: CASSGGGALAKNIQYF.

The chain employs TRBV6-6 and TRBJ2-7; TRBD1 might be the D (5 bases). The germline V and J ends were trimmed by 0 bases and 2 bases, with 8 bases remaining between them. This CDR3 is built from 14 residues. Germline CDR1 is MNHNY and CDR2 is SVGAGI (reference sequence). CDR3 coding DNA: TGTGCCAGCAGTTACTCGGACACCACCTACGAGCAGTACTTC. Translation gives CASSYSDTTYEQYF.

The rearrangement uses TRBV24-1 and TRBJ2-1, with D unresolved. The CDR3 sequence is 13 residues long. V was clipped by 9 bases and J by 7 bases, with 15 bases between them. The germline gives CDR1 KGHDR, CDR2 SFDVKD. CDR3 region: CATSATPTNEQFF. The CDR3 region has the DNA TGTGCCACCTCTGCAACCCCTACGAATGAGCAGTTCTTC.

This rearrangement joins TRBV5-7 to TRBJ2-5; 7 positions match TRBD2. TRBV5-7 is filed as an ORF, its function uncertain. The J segment lost 5 bases and the V segment lost 3 bases, leaving 10 bases of the junction unmatched. The CDR3 contains 15 residues. The CDR3 sequence: CASSSRGGGGETQYF. As DNA, the CDR3 is TGTGCCAGCAGCTCGCGAGGCGGGGGTGGTGAGACCCAGTACTTC.

This clone has a single count. The chain recombines TRBV12-5 with TRBJ1-4, with 7 bases identical to TRBD1. In germline, CDR1 is LGHNT, CDR2 FRNRAP. V trimming: 6 bases; J trimming: 5 bases; junction bases outside the gene matches: 9. The CDR3 totals 15 residues. The CDR3 nucleotides read TGTGCTAGTGGACCCCGGACAGGTCGCAATGAAAAACTGTTTTTT. Translation: CASGPRTGRNEKLFF. The entire variable domain, with the rest obtained from reference TRBV12-5 and TRBJ1-4, is as follows: DARVTQTPRHKVTEMGQEVTMRCQPILGHNTVFWYRQTMMQGLELLAYFRNRAPLDDSGMPKDRFSAEMPDATLATLKIQPSEPRDSAVYFCASGPRTGRNEKLFFGSGTQLSVL.

This clone was seen only once. The rearrangement links TRBV5-1 to TRBJ1-2, with a possible D match to TRBD1 (6 bases). Germline V gives CDR1 SGHRS, CDR2 YFSETQ. This CDR3 is 15 amino acids long. V was cut by 4 bases and J by 6 bases, with 19 bases left in between. CDR3 DNA sequence: TGCGCCAGCAGCCTAACAGGAACAGGGCTGGATGGCTACACCTTC. Protein: CASSLTGTGLDGYTF.

The J gene is TRBJ1-2, the V gene TRBV30; D is unresolved. V gave up 7 bases and J gave up 0 bases, with 12 bases separating them. Looked up from germline, CDR1 is GTSNPN and CDR2 is SVGIG (reference sequence). The CDR3 has 13 amino acids. CDR3 nucleotides: TGTGCCTCCCTCCCCGGGGCTAACTATGGCTACACCTTC. Protein product: CASLPGANYGYTF.

This clone appeared once. The chain joins TRBV4-1 to TRBJ1-5; D gene unclear. This CDR3 has 14 residues. V shed 0 bases and J shed 7 bases, with 10 bases lying between them. Germline CDR1 and CDR2: MGHRA and YSYEKL. The CDR3 DNA reads TGCGCCAGCAGCCAAGATTCTATAAACCAGCCCCAGCATTTT. It encodes CASSQDSINQPQHF.

The V gene is TRBV15, the J gene TRBJ1-2, with 11 positions matching TRBD1. Unmatched junction bases numbered 4, after V lost 3 bases and J lost 7 bases. Germline lookup yields CDR1 LNHNV and CDR2 YYDKDF (reference sequence). The CDR3 loop spans 14 amino acids. The CDR3 bases are TGTGCCACCAGCAGGCCGGGACAGGGGGTTGGCTACACCTTC. Encoded protein: CATSRPGQGVGYTF.